One T cell receptor (beta chain) is described in this entry. Antigen unknown. This sample is part of a study of Ad26.COV2.S vaccination and SARS-CoV-2 variants. Study-level findings and limits: Vaccinees reportedly had broad spike-specific CD8+ and CD4+ T cell responses. Similar non-spike TCR breadth was seen in vaccine and placebo recipients.

Treatment given: over 15 received Ad26.COV2.S at low or high dose, single or two shots; five or six received placebo; per-sample allocation not given. Sampling was done on day 63 after the first vaccine or placebo injection. Per germline, CDR1 LGHDT and CDR2 YNNKEL (reference sequence). The CDR3 extends over 17 amino acids. V trimming: 3 bases; J trimming: 2 bases; junction bases outside the gene matches: 9. Profiled with immunoSEQ multiplex PCR; TCRdb holds only in-frame clones, not every one. In the table there are some 340,000 clones, about 82% of which are singletons. The source of this sequence is a person between 18 and 59 years old who received the Ad26.COV2.S COVID-19 vaccine or a placebo. The sequencing here drew on peripheral blood, taken in a trial of Ad26.COV2.S vaccine versus placebo. The rearrangement links TRBV3-1 (or the pseudogene TRBV3-2) to TRBJ2-1; 8 bases agree with TRBD1. CDR3 bases: TGTGCCAGCAGCCAGGACACCGGGACAGGAACCTACAATGAGCAGTTCTTC. Its translation: CASSQDTGTGTYNEQFF.